This T cell receptor beta chain originates from a study of shared clonotypes between healthy human individuals. Notes on the study in general: The study's rarefaction showed incomplete sorted-subset sequencing despite large depth. Few donors limited the genetic and exposure-history diversity represented.

Germline V lookup: CDR1 LNHDA, CDR2 SQIVND (reference sequence). This CDR3 spans 13 amino acids. Germline trimming cut 6 bases from V and 5 bases from J; bases unmatched to any gene: 6. Sequencing used immunoSEQ multiplex PCR; TCRdb keeps in-frame clones, though not all of them. The repertoire holds hundreds of thousands of clones, with approximately 79% as singletons. Details on this clone: Its antigen remains unknown. The same CDR3 arises from other DNA sequences in this sample as well.

Sequencing was performed on memory CD4+ T cells sorted from blood. The sample's subset: CD45RA-negative fraction. The chain has TRBV19 and TRBJ1-1, with 7 bases that match TRBD1. The sequence derives from a woman aged 30 to 39 in good health. CDR3 amino acids: CASSTQGDTEAFF. The CDR3 nucleotides read TGTGCCAGTAGCACCCAGGGGGATACTGAAGCTTTCTTT.